The next 27 T cell receptor beta chains were all read from a single sample in a study of shared clonotypes between healthy human individuals. The repertoire was sequenced with immunoSEQ multiplex PCR; TCRdb's copy has only in-frame clones and lacks some. The sample lists roughly 640,000 clones, roughly 70% occurring once. Sequencing was carried out using memory CD4+ T cells sorted from blood. The subset: CD45RA-negative fraction. Every receptor here comes from a woman under 40 in good health.

The rearrangement joins TRBV19 to TRBJ2-2, with D maybe TRBD2 (5 bases). The germline CDR1 and CDR2 sequences are LNHDA and SQIVND (reference sequence). V was shortened by 7 bases and J by 0 bases, with 12 bases between the two germline ends. The CDR3 is 15 residues long. The CDR3 is CASIPSRANTGELFF. Written as DNA, the CDR3 is TGTGCCAGTATCCCCTCGCGGGCGAACACCGGGGAGCTGTTTTTT.

This clone was picked up a small number of times. The V and J genes are TRBV5-4 and TRBJ1-2; 10 bases agree with TRBD1. CDR3 length: 16 residues. Losses at the gene ends were 3 bases for V and 3 bases for J; bases not matched to a gene: 8. Per germline, CDR1 SGHNT and CDR2 YYREEE (reference sequence). The CDR3 coding sequence is TGTGCCAGCAGCTGGGGACAGGGGTCGTATTACTATGGCTACACCTTC. Translation gives CASSWGQGSYYYGYTF.

The table lists this clone with a few counts. The chain has TRBV2 and TRBJ2-1, with TRBD2 matching 14 bases. This CDR3 spans 18 amino acids. From germline, CDR1 is SNHLY and CDR2 FYNNEI. Germline trimming cut 6 bases from V and 7 bases from J; bases unmatched to any gene: 14. The chain's CDR3 is CASSSGTGTSGSVNEQFF. Here the CDR3 DNA reads TGTGCCAGCAGCTCCGGGACGGGGACTAGCGGGAGTGTGAATGAGCAGTTCTTC. The complete variable domain, with remaining parts taken from reference TRBV2 and TRBJ2-1, reads EPEVTQTPSHQVTQMGQEVILRCVPISNHLYFYWYRQILGQKVEFLVSFYNNEISEKSEIFDDQFSVERPDGSNFTLKIRSTKLEDSAMYFCASSSGTGTSGSVNEQFFGPGTRLTVL.

The chain recombines TRBV11-2 with TRBJ2-5; 7 nucleotides align to TRBD2. The J call may be incorrect, as the DNA end agrees better with TRBJ2-7. The CDR3 consists of 16 residues. In germline, CDR1 is SGHAT, CDR2 FQNNGV. CDR3 in DNA: TGTGCCAGCAGCTTAACGTCGGGGGGAGGGACCTACGAGCAGTACTTC. It translates to CASSLTSGGGTYEQYF.

The chain employs TRBV5-1 and TRBJ2-7; D perhaps matches TRBD1 (9 bases). V was cut by 1 base and J by 1 base, with 27 bases left in between. Germline-derived CDR1 and CDR2 are SGHRS and YFSETQ. The CDR3 sequence is 20 residues long. CDR3 sequence reads: CASSLYRDRGKSGRSYEQYF. In DNA form, the CDR3 reads TGCGCCAGCAGCTTGTACCGAGACAGGGGGAAAAGCGGGAGATCCTACGAGCAGTACTTC.

This rearrangement joins TRBV27 to TRBJ2-2; D unclear. Germline V gives CDR1 MNHEY, CDR2 SMNVEV (reference sequence). The V end was cut by 7 bases, the J end by 4 bases, with 13 bases between. The CDR3 spans 14 residues. The CDR3, as DNA: TGTGCCAGCACCCAGAATTGGGTCACCGGGGAGCTGTTTTTT. This translates into CASTQNWVTGELFF.

The chain has TRBV6-5 and TRBJ2-5, with D perhaps TRBD1 (6 bases). Germline V lookup: CDR1 MNHEY, CDR2 SVGAGI. This CDR3 is 15 amino acids long. Trimming took 5 bases from V and 2 from J, leaving 15 bases between them. In DNA form, the CDR3 reads TGTGCCAGCAGTCCTGACAGGACATCTCAAGAGACCCAGTACTTC. It codes for CASSPDRTSQETQYF.

The chain carries TRBV11-2 and TRBJ2-1; possibly TRBD2 for D (5 bases). V was clipped by 1 base and J by 7 bases, with 11 bases between them. Per germline, CDR1 SGHAT and CDR2 FQNNGV. The CDR3 has 14 amino acids. The CDR3 region has the DNA TGTGCCAGCAGCTTAGGAGGACTCTTTAATGAGCAGTTCTTC. This codes for CASSLGGLFNEQFF.

The gene calls are TRBV11-2 and TRBJ2-5; 8 nucleotides line up with TRBD1. The CDR3 spans 14 residues. Germline trimming cut 0 bases from V and 4 bases from J; bases unmatched to any gene: 1. The germline V gene encodes CDR1 SGHAT and CDR2 FQNNGV. CDR3 coding DNA: TGTGCCAGCAGCTTAGAAGGACAGGGAGAGACCCAGTACTTC. Protein sequence: CASSLEGQGETQYF.

As DNA, the CDR3 is TGTGCCAGTAGTACGGGACAGGGAGGGACCCCAACTAATGAAAAACTGTTTTTT. Its translation: CASSTGQGGTPTNEKLFF. The chain combines TRBV19 with TRBJ1-4; 9 bases line up with TRBD1. There are 18 residues in the CDR3. V was clipped by 4 bases and J by 0 bases; unmatched bases: 9. The V gene's germline CDR1 is LNHDA and CDR2 SQIVND (reference sequence).

The rearrangement joins TRBV10-2 to TRBJ1-5; D is undetermined. V lost 7 bases and J 0 bases, leaving 7 bases between the germline ends. In germline, CDR1 is WSHSY, CDR2 SAAADI. The CDR3 contains 13 residues. CDR3 sequence: CASTQGSNQPQHF. The CDR3 DNA follows: TGCGCCAGCACACAAGGTAGCAATCAGCCCCAGCATTTT.

This clone was picked up many times. The chain recombines TRBV6-1 with TRBJ2-7; possible D gene TRBD2, 5 bases. This CDR3 spans 15 amino acids. CDR1 and CDR2 (germline): MNHNS, SASEGT. V shed 2 bases and J shed 5 bases, with 16 bases lying between them. The CDR3, as DNA: TGTGCCAGCAGTGAAATCATGGAAGGGAGCCACGAGCAGTACTTC. It codes for CASSEIMEGSHEQYF.

The genes are TRBV10-3 and TRBJ2-1; 10 bases align to TRBD1. CDR3 length: 16 amino acids. The germline gives CDR1 ENHRY, CDR2 SYGVKD. Trimming at V came to 3 bases and at J to 4 bases, leaving 6 bases not matched to a gene. The chain's CDR3 is CAISDPGTGDYNEQFF. CDR3 bases: TGTGCCATCAGTGATCCCGGGACAGGGGATTACAATGAGCAGTTCTTC.

The chain recombines TRBV5-1 with TRBJ2-7, with 7 bases matching TRBD1. Germline V gene lookup returns CDR1 SGHRS and CDR2 YFSETQ. The trim removed 5 bases at V and 0 bases at J, leaving 5 bases unmatched. The CDR3 is made up of 14 amino acids. The CDR3 reads CASSWGQSSYEQYF. CDR3 sequence (DNA): TGCGCCAGCAGTTGGGGACAGAGCTCCTACGAGCAGTACTTC.

The chain carries TRBV10-1 and TRBJ2-7; TRBD2 might be the D (6 bases). V lost 0 bases to trimming and J lost 12 bases, with 15 bases between them. CDR3 length: 13 amino acids. Germline V gives CDR1 WNHNN, CDR2 SYGVQD (reference sequence). The CDR3 bases are TGCGCCAGCAGTGAGTCGTACGGTCGGGGGATGTACTTC. This encodes CASSESYGRGMYF.

This rearrangement joins TRBV2 to TRBJ1-1; TRBD1 might be the D (5 bases). The length of the CDR3 is 15 residues. V was trimmed by 0 bases and J by 6 bases, leaving 14 bases between them. Per germline, CDR1 SNHLY and CDR2 FYNNEI. DNA of the CDR3: TGTGCCAGCAGTGAAGCGCTTAGGGGTGTCGCTGAAGCTTTCTTT. Translated, it gives CASSEALRGVAEAFF.

The rearrangement links TRBV27 to TRBJ2-1; TRBD2 aligns across 9 bases. Germline CDR1 MNHEY, CDR2 SMNVEV (reference sequence). V was pared by 3 bases and J by 7 bases, with 13 bases of the junction left unmatched. This CDR3 is built from 17 residues. CDR3 amino acids: CASSFGRREGSGNEQFF. The CDR3 nucleotides read TGTGCCAGCAGTTTCGGGAGGCGGGAGGGTTCAGGGAATGAGCAGTTCTTC.

This CDR3 reads CASSLAGGARNEQFF. CDR3 coding DNA: TGTGCCAGCAGCCTAGCGGGAGGGGCCCGGAATGAGCAGTTCTTC. The chain has TRBV6-1 and TRBJ2-1; 12 nucleotides agree with TRBD2. V dropped 6 bases and J dropped 7; count of bases not matched to a gene: 7. Germline V gene sequence: CDR1 MNHNS, CDR2 SASEGT. This CDR3 has 15 amino acids.

V is TRBV10-1 and J is TRBJ2-2, with 11 bases lining up with TRBD2. CDR1 and CDR2 (germline): WNHNN, SYGVQD (reference sequence). V was clipped by 8 bases and J by 5 bases; unmatched bases: 16. The CDR3 contains 18 residues. The CDR3 reads CASVQGVAGGIGTGELFF. Written as DNA, the CDR3 is TGCGCCAGCGTCCAGGGGGTAGCGGGAGGGATTGGGACCGGGGAGCTGTTTTTT.

This clone occurred once. In DNA form, the CDR3 reads TGCGCCAGCAGCCATGGAGCGGGCAGGGGTGGCTCCTACGAGCAGTACTTC. It translates to CASSHGAGRGGSYEQYF. The chain couples TRBV4-1 to TRBJ2-7; D tentatively fits TRBD1 or TRBD2 (6 bases each). Germline V gene sequence: CDR1 MGHRA, CDR2 YSYEKL. Trimming removed 3 bases at V and 0 bases at J, with 18 bases between. The CDR3 totals 17 residues.

In this sample, this clone turned up a few times. The chain is built from TRBV25-1 and TRBJ2-5; the D gene is possibly TRBD1 (6 bases). Trimming took off 1 base at V and 3 bases at J, with 12 bases between the two ends. CDR3 length: 15 residues. Germline V CDR1 and CDR2: MGHDK, SYGVNS. CDR3 bases: TGTGCCAGCAGTGAATTAGGGGGTGGCGAAGAGACCCAGTACTTC. As protein: CASSELGGGEETQYF.

This chain connects TRBV6-6 to TRBJ2-2; D ambiguous. The CDR3 is 12 amino acids. CDR1 is MNHNY and CDR2 is SVGAGI in the germline V gene (reference sequence). Trimming took 5 bases from V and 6 from J, leaving 7 bases between them. The CDR3 nucleotides are TGTGCCAGCAGTCGCGCCTCCGGGGAGCTGTTTTTT. As protein: CASSRASGELFF.

In its sample, this clone was seen a few times. V usage is TRBV5-4 and J usage is TRBJ2-7; 9 bases are a match to TRBD1. Germline V gene lookup returns CDR1 SGHNT and CDR2 YYREEE (reference sequence). The CDR3 length is 13 residues. After removal of 4 bases from V and 5 bases from J, the junction contained 4 bases not matched to a gene. In nucleotides, the CDR3 is TGTGCCAGCAGCCGAGACAGGGGGAACGAGCAGTACTTC. Residues: CASSRDRGNEQYF.

The chain recombines TRBV7-9 with TRBJ2-1, with D perhaps assigned TRBD1 or TRBD2 (5 bases each). V dropped 5 bases and J dropped 9 bases, with 17 bases sitting between them. The germline V gene encodes CDR1 SEHNR and CDR2 FQNEAQ (reference sequence). The CDR3 has 14 amino acids. The CDR3 DNA follows: TGTGCCAGCAGCGTGTCCGGGACCCCGGTTGAGCAGTTCTTC. Its translation: CASSVSGTPVEQFF.

The chain employs TRBV7-9 and TRBJ1-1, with a tentative D call TRBD1 (5 bases). The CDR3 has 14 amino acids. Trimming took off 1 base at V and 2 bases at J, with 8 bases between the two ends. Looked up from germline, CDR1 is SEHNR and CDR2 is FQNEAQ (reference sequence). CDR3 sequence (DNA): TGTGCCAGCAGCTTAGACGGGGGAAACACTGAAGCTTTCTTT. As protein: CASSLDGGNTEAFF. The full variable domain, with the rest looked up from reference TRBV7-9 and TRBJ1-1, is DTGVSQNPRHKITKRGQNVTFRCDPISEHNRLYWYRQTLGQGPEFLTYFQNEAQLEKSRLLSDRFSAERPKGSFSTLEIQRTEQGDSAMYLCASSLDGGNTEAFFGQGTRLTVV.

The rearrangement links TRBV19 to TRBJ2-5, with D perhaps matching TRBD1 or TRBD2 (5 bases each). Germline V CDR1 and CDR2: LNHDA, SQIVND (reference sequence). The V end was cut by 1 base, the J end by 6 bases, with 15 bases between. The CDR3 length is 15 residues. The CDR3 protein is CASSIGARGRKTQYF. The CDR3 DNA sequence: TGTGCCAGTAGTATAGGGGCCCGGGGCAGAAAGACCCAGTACTTC.

This sequence joins TRBV19 and TRBJ1-1, with TRBD1 as a possible D gene (5 bases). CDR1 LNHDA and CDR2 SQIVND come from the germline V gene (reference sequence). The CDR3 extends over 13 amino acids. Trimming took 5 bases from V and 5 from J, leaving 12 bases between them. The CDR3 region is CASSPGARTEAFF. CDR3 DNA sequence: TGTGCCAGTAGTCCCGGGGCCAGAACTGAAGCTTTCTTT.